This T cell receptor beta chain appears in the sequencing data of a study of shared clonotypes between healthy human individuals. Around 32,000 T cell genomes, or around 180 ng DNA, went into the sorted-subset replicate PCRs. TCRdb's copy holds only in-frame clones and misses some; the assay was immunoSEQ multiplex PCR. The profile covers 2 million to 2.5 million clones, with about nine tenths appearing a single time and 0.37% taken by the ten largest. Study observations and caveats: Donor clonotype sharing was expected to depend on sequencing depth. A limitation of the genetic and exposure-history diversity represented arose from few donors. Memory subsets generally showed lower estimated richness than naive subsets.

Turning to this clone: Its cognate antigen is unknown.

V lost 6 bases and J lost 4, with 15 bases in between. The CDR3 contains 14 residues. The V gene's germline CDR1 is MDHEN and CDR2 SYDVKM. This sequence was found in a man younger than 35 in good health. Some clones in this sample may be carry-over from other donors' samples. Sequencing input: naive CD4+ T cells from PBMCs. The subset was: CD45RA+ positively selected. The chain carries TRBV28 and TRBJ1-1; tentatively, D is TRBD1 (6 bases). In DNA form, the CDR3 reads TGTGCCAGCAGAACGGGATGGACAGCCACTGAAGCTTTCTTT. Translating it yields CASRTGWTATEAFF.